This entry concerns a single TCR beta chain. The antigen is unknown. The sample comes from a study of identical twins. TCRdb recomputed calls from the 5' RACE reads with MiXCR, one row per CDR3 protein. The table shows approximately 500,000 distinct CDR3 sequences, with roughly 15% occurring only once. Study-level results: In cord blood, abundant beta clonotypes had fewer insertions; memory showed no trend. Conclusions relied on cross-sectional statistical analysis, not following the same donors.

The V gene's germline CDR1 is LNHDA and CDR2 SQIVND (reference sequence). This CDR3 comprises 17 residues. V lost 3 bases and J lost 6, with 24 bases in between. The same sample was also used in a study of yellow fever vaccine responses in identical twins.

The V call is TRBV19, the J call TRBJ2-7; possibly TRBD2 for D (6 bases). The sample comprised CD4+ T cells sorted from blood. The receptor was derived from a woman aged 18-29 years in good health. CDR3 nucleotide sequence: TGTGCCAGTAGTATCCGGGCCGGGGCGGGAAGGGGACTCGAGCAGTACTTC. Translation gives CASSIRAGAGRGLEQYF.